The source of this T cell receptor (beta chain) is a study of T-cell memory formation after mild COVID-19. Study conclusions and caveats: Day 15 to 85 contracting clones showed balanced CD4/CD8; later expanders leaned CD4+.

TCRdb re-analysed the 5' RACE reads in MiXCR, keeping a single row per CDR3 protein. The sample lists some 320,000 distinct CDR3 sequences, roughly 15% occurring once. This clonotype has just a few counts. The antigen is not known. The ends lost 6 bases at V and 7 bases at J; junction bases unmatched: 9. The germline V gene encodes CDR1 SQVTM and CDR2 ANQGSEA. The CDR3 consists of 13 residues. The receptor was derived from a man aged 18 to 29 who had mild COVID-19 (a few samples of this study predate the infection). Cell type and time point are not known. The sequenced material came from PBMCs or a T cell subset sorted from them (not recorded which). This rearrangement joins TRBV29-1 to TRBJ2-1, with 7 bases that match TRBD2. The CDR3 loop is CSVKGLGQNEQFF. CDR3 coding DNA: TGCAGCGTAAAAGGACTAGGGCAGAATGAGCAGTTCTTC.